This entry is about one T cell receptor (beta chain). Its specificity is unknown. PCR amplification relied on 60 Vbeta primers (plus 13 Jbeta primers). The protocol was immunoSEQ multiplex PCR, while the TCRdb copy is restricted to in-frame clones and leaves out a portion. The sample lists tens of thousands of clones; 65% were seen once. This sample is drawn from a study of cytomegalovirus exposure and HLA in healthy donors. Across the study: Around 180 million T cells yielded more than 95 million unique TCR beta sequences, as an earlier analysis found. Regarding the study as a whole: It was assumed in the presence/absence analyses that sequencing depth was roughly uniform across donors. In a later analysis, across HLA loci, associated TCR counts were highest for DRB1, lowest for HLA-C. In vitro testing confirmed a few CMV-associated chains as specific for CMV antigens.

The CDR3 sequence is 13 residues long. V was trimmed by 5 bases and J by 6 bases, leaving 12 bases between them. The germline gives CDR1 SGHTA, CDR2 FQGNSA. This chain joins TRBV7-2 and TRBJ2-3, with D possibly TRBD1 on 6 matching bases. The clonotype originates from a boy between 10 and 17 years old in good health and CMV-seropositive. The specimen was PBMCs. The CDR3 coding sequence is TGTGCCAGCAGCGGCAGGGGCGGGGATACGCAGTATTTT. As protein: CASSGRGGDTQYF.